This T cell receptor (beta chain) was observed in a study of Ad26.COV2.S vaccination and SARS-CoV-2 variants. Treatment described: some 20 received Ad26.COV2.S at low or high dose, single or two shots; several received placebo; per-sample allocation not given. Sampling was done on day 63 after the first vaccine or placebo injection. Generated by immunoSEQ multiplex PCR, the TCRdb table keeps only in-frame clones and is missing some. The sample records about 480,000 clones, around 85% being singletons. The CDR3 runs to 14 residues. Trimming stripped 4 bases from V and 1 base from J, with 10 bases between. Germline CDR1 reads SGHRS; CDR2 reads YFSETQ.

This clonotype was obtained from a person between 18 and 59 years old who received the Ad26.COV2.S COVID-19 vaccine or a placebo. The gene calls are TRBV5-1 and TRBJ2-3, with a weak D call TRBD2 (6 bases). The sample here was peripheral blood, taken in a trial of Ad26.COV2.S vaccine versus placebo. The CDR3 DNA reads as TGCGCCAGCAGCCCGGGACTCCGCACAGATACGCAGTATTTT. It encodes CASSPGLRTDTQYF.